These 16 T cell receptor beta chains came from one sample sequenced in a study of shared clonotypes between healthy human individuals. TCRdb keeps only in-frame clones here, not all; method: immunoSEQ multiplex PCR. The sample has more than 1 million clones; more than 75% are singletons. Sequenced material: memory CD4+ T cells from PBMCs. Subset in this sample: CD45RA-negative fraction. These receptors were collected from a man aged 18 to 29 in good health. Some clones in this sample may be carry-over from other donors' samples.

Concerning this clone itself: This same CDR3 is encoded by further DNA sequences in the sample. The chain employs TRBV6-5 and TRBJ1-2; no clear D. Trimming took off 2 bases at V and 4 bases at J, with 8 bases between the two ends. The CDR3 is made up of 13 amino acids. Germline V lookup: CDR1 MNHEY, CDR2 SVGAGI. The CDR3 is CASSYPGGYGYTF. The DNA of the CDR3 is TGTGCCAGCAGTTACCCCGGAGGCTATGGCTACACCTTC.

The chain employs TRBV7-6 and TRBJ2-7; possibly TRBD2 for D (6 bases). The ends were cut back, 1 base at V and 4 bases at J, with 11 bases in the middle. CDR1 is SGHVS and CDR2 is FNYEAQ in the germline V gene. The CDR3 contains 14 residues. The CDR3 sequence is CASSLDRGIYEQYF. CDR3 coding DNA: TGTGCCAGCAGCTTAGATCGGGGGATTTACGAGCAGTACTTC.

Worth noting for this clone: Other DNA sequences within the sample encode an identical CDR3. CDR3 coding DNA: TGTGCCAGCAGTCCGGGGGGAGCCGTCACAGATACGCAGTATTTT. This sequence encodes CASSPGGAVTDTQYF. The genes are TRBV5-4 and TRBJ2-3; the match to TRBD2 covers 7 bases. CDR1 is SGHNT, CDR2 YYREEE, per germline (reference sequence). With V trimmed by 5 bases and J by 2 bases, 8 bases remained unmatched. CDR3 length: 15 residues.

About this clone itself: A much larger clonotype is one base distant, so this may be a read error. The chain has TRBV9 and TRBJ2-6; D gene ambiguous. Germline V gene lookup returns CDR1 SGDLS and CDR2 YYNGEE. The length of the CDR3 is 13 residues. V lost 5 bases to trimming and J lost 0 bases, with 3 bases between them. For the CDR3, the DNA is TGTGCCAGCAGAAGCTCTGGGGCCAACGTCCTGACTTTC. Translation: CASRSSGANVLTF.

The rearrangement joins TRBV6-5 to TRBJ2-6; weak D call: TRBD2 (5 bases). CDR3 length: 14 residues. Germline loops: CDR1 MNHEY, CDR2 SVGAGI. V was shortened by 2 bases and J by 5 bases, with 7 bases between the two germline ends. This CDR3 is CASSYRDRANVLTF. Written as DNA, the CDR3 is TGTGCCAGCAGTTACCGGGATCGGGCCAACGTCCTGACTTTC.

This chain joins TRBV30 and TRBJ1-1, with a weak D call TRBD1 (6 bases). The CDR3 loop spans 12 amino acids. CDR1 and CDR2 from the germline V gene are GTSNPN and SVGIG (reference sequence). The V and J ends lost 2 bases and 11 bases respectively, with 15 bases between them. DNA for the CDR3: TGTGCCTGGAGTTATGAACAGGGCCTTGCTTTCTTT. Its translation: CAWSYEQGLAFF.

In regard to this clone: The same CDR3 also results from other DNA sequences found in this sample. The CDR3 region is CASSLGLAGGNEQFF. CDR3 coding DNA: TGTGCCAGCAGCTTGGGCCTAGCGGGAGGCAATGAGCAGTTCTTC. The chain joins TRBV5-4 to TRBJ2-1; 11 bases fit TRBD2. Looked up from germline, CDR1 is SGHNT and CDR2 is YYREEE (reference sequence). J was trimmed by 6 bases and V by 0 bases; bases with no gene match: 2. This CDR3 has 15 amino acids.

This clone came up once. The chain links TRBV25-1 to TRBJ1-6; the D is unclear. Germline V CDR1 and CDR2: MGHDK, SYGVNS. The CDR3 totals 14 residues. V lost 8 bases and J lost 8, with 16 bases in between. CDR3 in amino acids: CASGRGGPDSPLHF. In DNA form, the CDR3 reads TGTGCCAGCGGACGAGGAGGGCCGGATTCACCCCTCCACTTT.

V is TRBV5-1 and J is TRBJ2-2; D call uncertain. Germline V gives CDR1 SGHRS, CDR2 YFSETQ. Deletions cut 4 bases from V and 0 bases from J, with 13 bases between. The CDR3 is made up of 16 amino acids. The CDR3 DNA reads as TGCGCCAGCAGCCCGTCTGGAACTTCGAACACCGGGGAGCTGTTTTTT. It yields the protein CASSPSGTSNTGELFF.

The chain joins TRBV4-1 to TRBJ2-1; D is possibly TRBD2 (6 bases). V shed 1 base and J shed 1 base, with 14 bases lying between them. Germline V CDR1 and CDR2: MGHRA, YSYEKL. This CDR3 is built from 17 residues. CDR3 amino acids: CASSQGGVGSSYNEQFF. The CDR3 DNA reads as TGCGCCAGCAGCCAAGGGGGGGTAGGGTCGTCCTACAATGAGCAGTTCTTC.

The chain uses TRBV2 and TRBJ1-2; TRBD1 agrees at 7 bases. Germline V CDR1 and CDR2: SNHLY, FYNNEI. The V gene end was trimmed by 5 bases and the J gene end by 4 bases; junction bases not matched to a gene: 7. The CDR3 spans 14 residues. CDR3 sequence: CASSFTGVGYGYTF. CDR3 sequence (DNA): TGTGCCAGCAGTTTTACAGGGGTGGGCTATGGCTACACCTTC.

J is TRBJ2-1 and V is TRBV4-2; TRBD2 aligns across 10 bases. Germline V lookup: CDR1 LGHNA, CDR2 YNFKEQ. With V trimmed by 4 bases and J by 8 bases, 17 bases remained unmatched. The CDR3 spans 18 residues. CDR3 coding DNA: TGTGCCAGCAGCCGGGGCGCTAGCGGGAGTCTTTCCCGGGATGAGCAGTTCTTC. Protein sequence: CASSRGASGSLSRDEQFF.

The rearrangement uses TRBV2 and TRBJ1-2; D gene unclear. Deletions cut 2 bases from V and 7 bases from J, with 5 bases between. The CDR3 covers 11 residues. CDR1 and CDR2 from the germline V gene are SNHLY and FYNNEI. CDR3: CASSENVGYTF. The CDR3 DNA reads as TGTGCCAGCAGTGAAAATGTTGGCTACACCTTC.

The chain combines TRBV6-1 with TRBJ1-1; D is unresolved. Germline V lookup: CDR1 MNHNS, CDR2 SASEGT. Trimming pared 7 bases from V and 4 bases from J, leaving 19 bases between. The CDR3 covers 15 residues. Here the CDR3 DNA reads TGTGCCAGCAAACCTCTCCCAGGCAGCTTCACTGAAGCTTTCTTT. Protein sequence: CASKPLPGSFTEAFF.

The chain couples TRBV18 to TRBJ1-1; the D is unclear. V lost 2 bases to trimming and J lost 3 bases, with 10 bases between them. The CDR3 spans 14 residues. The germline gives CDR1 KGHSH, CDR2 LQKENI. CDR3 protein: CASSPKEGYTEAFF. The CDR3 nucleotides read TGTGCCAGCTCACCAAAAGAAGGGTACACTGAAGCTTTCTTT.

The chain carries TRBV7-9 and TRBJ2-1; 7 bases fit TRBD2. Germline CDR1 is SEHNR and CDR2 is FQNEAQ (reference sequence). This CDR3 is built from 16 residues. V was pared by 5 bases and J by 8 bases, with 15 bases of the junction left unmatched. The CDR3 bases are TGTGCCAGCAGCCCAGGGAGGGGCTTAAATGGGCATGAGCAGTTCTTC. Protein product: CASSPGRGLNGHEQFF.